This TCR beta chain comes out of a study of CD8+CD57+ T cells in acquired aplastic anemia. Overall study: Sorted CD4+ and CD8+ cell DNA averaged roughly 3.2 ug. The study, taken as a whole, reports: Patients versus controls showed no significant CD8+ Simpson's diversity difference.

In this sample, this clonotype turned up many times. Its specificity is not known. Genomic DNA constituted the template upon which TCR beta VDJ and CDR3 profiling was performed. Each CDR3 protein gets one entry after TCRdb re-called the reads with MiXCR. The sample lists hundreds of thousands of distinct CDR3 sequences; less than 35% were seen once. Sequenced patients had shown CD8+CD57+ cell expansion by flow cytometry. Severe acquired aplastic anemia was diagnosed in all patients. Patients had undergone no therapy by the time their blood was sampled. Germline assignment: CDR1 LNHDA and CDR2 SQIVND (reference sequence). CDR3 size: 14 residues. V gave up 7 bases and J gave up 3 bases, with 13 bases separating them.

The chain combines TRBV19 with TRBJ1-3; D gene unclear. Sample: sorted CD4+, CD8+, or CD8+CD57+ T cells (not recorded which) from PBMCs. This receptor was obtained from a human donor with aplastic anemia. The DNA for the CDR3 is TGTGCCAGTAACCCCAGGATTTTTGGAAACACCATATATTTT. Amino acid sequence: CASNPRIFGNTIYF. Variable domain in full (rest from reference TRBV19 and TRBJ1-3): DGGITQSPKYLFRKEGQNVTLSCEQNLNHDAMYWYRQDPGQGLRLIYYSQIVNDFQKGDIAEGYSVSREKKESFPLTVTSAQKNPTAFYLCASNPRIFGNTIYFGEGSWLTVV.